Listed here is a single T cell receptor (beta chain). Its antigen is not known. This may be a read error: a much more frequent sequence differs by one nucleotide. The CDR3 spans 15 residues. Per germline, CDR1 SGDLS and CDR2 YYNGEE. The data derive from a study of neurological immune-mediated disorders. Via MiXCR, TCRdb re-called the 5' RACE reads, giving one row per CDR3 protein. The sample includes tens of thousands of distinct CDR3 sequences, around 3.5% of them seen just once. Overall study results and limits: The greatest degree of TCR clonal expansion was observed in HTLV-1-associated myelopathy, with the lowest in multiple sclerosis, below that of healthy controls.

Input material: PBMCs. This receptor was obtained from a woman aged 45-65 years with multiple sclerosis. V usage is TRBV9 and J usage is TRBJ2-3, with unresolved D. CDR3 sequence: CANSESNLGTDTQYF. The DNA for the CDR3 is TGTGCCAACAGCGAAAGTAACCTAGGCACAGATACGCAGTATTTT.